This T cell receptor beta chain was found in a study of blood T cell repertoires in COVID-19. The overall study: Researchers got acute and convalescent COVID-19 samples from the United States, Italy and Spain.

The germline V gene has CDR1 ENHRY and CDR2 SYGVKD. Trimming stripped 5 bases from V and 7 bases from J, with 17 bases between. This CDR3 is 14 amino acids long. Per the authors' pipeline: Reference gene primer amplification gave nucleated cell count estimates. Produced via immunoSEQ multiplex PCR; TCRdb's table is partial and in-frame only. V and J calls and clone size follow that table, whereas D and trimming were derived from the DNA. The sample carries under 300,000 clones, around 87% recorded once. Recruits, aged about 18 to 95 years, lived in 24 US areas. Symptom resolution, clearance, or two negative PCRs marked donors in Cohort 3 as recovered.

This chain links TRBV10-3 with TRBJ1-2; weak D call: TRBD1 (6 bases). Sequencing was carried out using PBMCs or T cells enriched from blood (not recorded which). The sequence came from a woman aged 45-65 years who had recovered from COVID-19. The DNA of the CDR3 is TGTGCCATCAGTTCCCGGAACAGGGCGGTTGGCTACACCTTC. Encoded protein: CAISSRNRAVGYTF.